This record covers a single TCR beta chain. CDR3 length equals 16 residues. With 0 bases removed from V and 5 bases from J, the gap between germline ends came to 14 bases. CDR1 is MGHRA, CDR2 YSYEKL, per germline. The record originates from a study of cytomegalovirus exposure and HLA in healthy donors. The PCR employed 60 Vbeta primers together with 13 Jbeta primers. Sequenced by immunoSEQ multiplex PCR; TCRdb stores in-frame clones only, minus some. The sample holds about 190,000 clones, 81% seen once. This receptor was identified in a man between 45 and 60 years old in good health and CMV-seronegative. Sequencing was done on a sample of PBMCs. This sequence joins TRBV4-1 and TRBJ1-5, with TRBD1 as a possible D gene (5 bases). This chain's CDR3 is CASSQEEPGVYQPQHF. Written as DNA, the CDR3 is TGCGCCAGCAGCCAAGAGGAGCCGGGGGTTTATCAGCCCCAGCATTTT.